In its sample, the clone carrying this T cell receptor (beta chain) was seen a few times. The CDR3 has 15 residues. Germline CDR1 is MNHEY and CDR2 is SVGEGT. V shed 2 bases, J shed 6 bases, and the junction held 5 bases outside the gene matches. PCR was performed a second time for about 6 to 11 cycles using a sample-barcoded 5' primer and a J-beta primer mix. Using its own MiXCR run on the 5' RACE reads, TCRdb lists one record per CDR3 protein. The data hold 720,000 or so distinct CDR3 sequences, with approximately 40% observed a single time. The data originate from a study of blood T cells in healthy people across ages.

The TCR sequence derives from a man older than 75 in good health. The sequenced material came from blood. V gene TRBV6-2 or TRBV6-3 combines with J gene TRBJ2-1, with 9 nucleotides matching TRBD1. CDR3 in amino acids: CASSYEQGARNEQFF. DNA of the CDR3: TGTGCCAGCAGTTACGAACAGGGGGCCCGCAATGAGCAGTTCTTC.